This TCR beta chain came from a study of T cell responses to AZD1222 COVID-19 vaccine. TCRdb keeps only in-frame clones here, not all; method: immunoSEQ multiplex PCR. The repertoire consists of about 97,000 clones, with about nine tenths occurring once and the leading ten covering approximately 8.3%. Trimming shortened V by 5 bases and J by 4 bases, and 8 bases separated the two germline ends. The CDR3 is 13 residues long. The germline gives CDR1 MNHEY, CDR2 SMNVEV (reference sequence). This sequence joins TRBV27 and TRBJ1-4; no reliable D call. The sample consisted of peripheral blood, taken on day 0 of AZD1222 vaccination. The origin of this receptor is an adult in good health. The CDR3 protein is CASSRSYNEKLFF. DNA of the CDR3: TGTGCCAGCAGTCGTTCCTATAATGAAAAACTGTTTTTT. Based on the CDR3 plus reference TRBV27 and TRBJ1-4, the full variable domain is EAQVTQNPRYLITVTGKKLTVTCSQNMNHEYMSWYRQDPGLGLRQIYYSMNVEVTDKGDVPEGYKVSRKEKRNFPLILESPSPNQTSLYFCASSRSYNEKLFFGSGTQLSVL.